The clone carrying this T cell receptor (beta chain) was seen more than once but under ten times. V was cut by 0 bases and J by 4 bases, with 8 bases left in between. Germline V gene sequence: CDR1 SGHRS, CDR2 YFSETQ. CDR3 length: 13 residues. Original methodology: Reference gene primer amplification gave nucleated cell count estimates. Using immunoSEQ multiplex PCR, the repertoire was profiled, and TCRdb retains in-frame clones only, with some absent. That table is the source of V, J and clone size, and D and trimming were worked out from the DNA. This sample has 200,000 to 250,000 clones, with about 86% found just once. The participants were between about 18 and 100 years old and came from some 25 US areas. Participants reported their clinical history, and cohort assignment relied on those reports. This sample was taken from a study of blood T cell repertoires in COVID-19. Whole-study context: The origin of the acute and convalescent COVID-19 samples was the United States, Italy and Spain.

This TCR derives from a woman aged 40 to 50 with acute COVID-19. Sequenced sample: PBMCs or T cells enriched from blood (not recorded which). The V and J genes are TRBV5-1 and TRBJ2-7, with D perhaps TRBD2 (5 bases). The DNA for the CDR3 is TGCGCCAGCAGCTTGGTTCCGGGATACGAGCAGTACTTC. Translation gives CASSLVPGYEQYF.